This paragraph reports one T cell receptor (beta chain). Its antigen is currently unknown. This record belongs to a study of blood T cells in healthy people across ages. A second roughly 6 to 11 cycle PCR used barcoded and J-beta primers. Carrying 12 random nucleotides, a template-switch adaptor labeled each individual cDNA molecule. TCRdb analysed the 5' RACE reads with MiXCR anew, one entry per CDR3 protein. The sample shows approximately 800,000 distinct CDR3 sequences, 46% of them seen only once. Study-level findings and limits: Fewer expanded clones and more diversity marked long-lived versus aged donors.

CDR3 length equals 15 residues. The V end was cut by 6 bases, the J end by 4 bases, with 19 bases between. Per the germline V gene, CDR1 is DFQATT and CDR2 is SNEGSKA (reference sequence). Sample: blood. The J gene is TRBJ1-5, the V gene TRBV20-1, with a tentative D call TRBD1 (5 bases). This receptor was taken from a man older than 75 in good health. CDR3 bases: TGCAGTGCGGGAGGAGTGCGAAGGGGAAATCAGCCCCAGCATTTT. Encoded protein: CSAGGVRRGNQPQHF.